This T cell receptor (beta chain) was profiled in a study of cytomegalovirus exposure and HLA in healthy donors. Germline assignment: CDR1 MDHEN and CDR2 SYDVKM. CDR3 size: 15 residues. Trimming cost V 3 bases and J 0 bases, with 11 bases left between them. PCR used 60 Vbeta primers and 13 Jbeta primers. Profiled with immunoSEQ multiplex PCR; TCRdb holds only in-frame clones, not every one. This sample carries 100,000 or so clones, 55% to 75% of them seen once, and the ten largest clones take 2% to 2.5%. This clone was recorded once. Its antigen is currently unknown. Study-wide findings and caveats: Under in vitro conditions, three CMV-associated chains were confirmed as specific for CMV antigens. Presence/absence analysis assumed near-uniform sequencing depth across donors. In a later analysis, HLA-associated beta chains showed higher expansion and lower generation probabilities than comparable chains.

V and J are TRBV28 and TRBJ1-1, with D perhaps matching TRBD1 (6 bases). The source of this sequence is a man aged 50 to 59 in good health and CMV-seronegative. Input material: PBMCs. The CDR3 sequence: CASSFWGQMNTEAFF. Here the CDR3 DNA reads TGTGCCAGCAGTTTCTGGGGACAAATGAACACTGAAGCTTTCTTT.